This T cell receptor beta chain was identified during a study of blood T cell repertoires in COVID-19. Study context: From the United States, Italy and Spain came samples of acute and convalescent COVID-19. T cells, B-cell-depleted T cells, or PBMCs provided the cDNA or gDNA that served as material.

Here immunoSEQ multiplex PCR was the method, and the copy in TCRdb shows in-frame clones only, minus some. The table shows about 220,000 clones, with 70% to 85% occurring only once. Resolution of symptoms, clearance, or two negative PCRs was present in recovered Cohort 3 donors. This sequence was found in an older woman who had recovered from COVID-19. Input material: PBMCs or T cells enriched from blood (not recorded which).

CDR3 nucleotides: TGTGCCAGTATCGACAACCACGCTGGAAACACCATATATTTT. It is translated as CASIDNHAGNTIYF. The gene calls are TRBV16 and TRBJ1-3, with D hard to call. Germline V gene lookup returns CDR1 KGHSY and CDR2 FQNENV. V was shortened by 9 bases and J by 2 bases, with 14 bases between the two germline ends. The CDR3 has 14 residues.